A single sample is the source of the 2 T cell receptor beta chains below, sequenced in a study of T cells in Graves' hyperthyroidism and ophthalmopathy. TCR beta CDR3 region amplification was performed from RNA transcripts. First-round RT-PCR with HTBI primers amplified the TCR CDR3 region. TCRdb itself ran the multiplex PCR reads through MiXCR, one entry per CDR3 protein. Of 75,000 to 100,000 distinct CDR3 sequences listed, 35% to 50% are singletons. The specimen was peripheral blood or thyroid tissue (not recorded which). Every receptor here comes from a woman aged 30 to 39 with Graves' hyperthyroidism.

This clonotype was detected many times. The chain joins TRBV6-6 to TRBJ1-1; the D gene is possibly TRBD1 (5 bases). V was cut by 2 bases and J by 1 base, with 11 bases left in between. The CDR3 is made up of 15 amino acids. Germline assignment: CDR1 MNHNY and CDR2 SVGAGI (reference sequence). The chain's CDR3 is CASSYEPRENTEAFF. The CDR3 DNA is TGTGCCAGCAGTTACGAACCCAGGGAGAACACTGAAGCTTTCTTT.

This clonotype showed up many times. The chain combines TRBV20-1 with TRBJ2-7; 8 positions agree with TRBD2. V gave up 8 bases and J gave up 4 bases; unmatched junction bases: 16. Germline V gene data show CDR1 as DFQATT and CDR2 as SNEGSKA (reference sequence). The CDR3 has 15 amino acids. The CDR3 DNA reads as TGCAGTACAACCGGACTAGCAGGAGTAGTATACGAGCAGTACTTC. Translated: CSTTGLAGVVYEQYF.